The 25 T cell receptor beta chains in this list originate from one sample, sequenced in a study of T-cell reconstitution after alpha-beta-depleted transplantation in children. Unique molecular identifiers tagged the TCRbeta library. Each CDR3 protein is one row after TCRdb ran MiXCR on the PCR reads. The sample includes approximately 400,000 distinct CDR3 sequences, approximately 10% of them seen just once. The sequences come from PBMCs from the stem cell graft donor, collected from the stem cell graft. The receptors were sampled from a human donor who donated a stem cell graft to a child with acute myeloid leukemia.

In this sample, this clonotype turned up a few times. The J gene is TRBJ1-6, the V gene TRBV27, with D possibly being TRBD1 (6 bases). Germline V gene data show CDR1 as MNHEY and CDR2 as SMNVEV (reference sequence). CDR3 length: 14 amino acids. Trimming cost V 3 bases and J 9 bases, with 12 bases left between them. This chain's CDR3 is CASSLGGSLSPLHF. In DNA form, the CDR3 reads TGTGCCAGCAGTTTGGGGGGCAGCCTTTCACCCCTCCACTTT.

This clonotype was counted a few times. The chain employs TRBV6-5 and TRBJ2-2; the D is unclear. Germline CDR1 and CDR2: MNHEY and SVGAGI. CDR3 length equals 14 residues. Trimming removed 4 bases at V and 6 bases at J, with 12 bases between. Here the CDR3 DNA reads TGTGCCAGCAGTTTGGCCCCTTTGGCCGGGGAGCTGTTTTTT. Protein sequence: CASSLAPLAGELFF.

This clonotype appeared many times. The V call is TRBV5-1, the J call TRBJ2-1; no definite D call. With 2 bases removed from V and 1 base from J, the gap between germline ends came to 7 bases. The CDR3 is made up of 14 amino acids. Germline assignment: CDR1 SGHRS and CDR2 YFSETQ. Here the CDR3 DNA reads TGCGCCAGCAGCTTAGGTGATTCCTACAATGAGCAGTTCTTC. The encoded protein is CASSLGDSYNEQFF.

This clonotype was detected a few times. The V and J genes are TRBV12-3 or TRBV12-4 and TRBJ1-4, with D possibly matching TRBD1 (5 bases). Trimming stripped 6 bases from V and 7 bases from J, with 15 bases between. The CDR3 length is 14 residues. The CDR3 region is CASRTRAGGEKLFF. The DNA of the CDR3 is TGTGCCAGCAGGACCCGGGCCGGGGGTGAAAAACTGTTTTTT.

J is TRBJ2-2 and V is TRBV7-9, with 7 nucleotides matching TRBD1. After removal of 4 bases from V and 3 bases from J, the junction contained 5 bases not matched to a gene. There are 15 residues in the CDR3. The germline gives CDR1 SEHNR, CDR2 FQNEAQ (reference sequence). This CDR3 reads CASSSDRADTGELFF. The CDR3 nucleotides are TGTGCCAGCAGCTCAGACAGGGCTGACACCGGGGAGCTGTTTTTT.

The V gene is TRBV7-9, the J gene TRBJ1-1; 9 positions match TRBD1. Germline V gives CDR1 SEHNR, CDR2 FQNEAQ (reference sequence). CDR3 length equals 14 residues. Trimming at V came to 5 bases and at J to 3 bases, leaving 4 bases not matched to a gene. The CDR3 sequence is CASSAQGADTEAFF. The DNA of the CDR3 is TGTGCCAGCAGCGCACAGGGGGCTGACACTGAAGCTTTCTTT.

This clonotype was counted a few times. J is TRBJ2-1 and V is TRBV2; D is undetermined. Germline V gene sequence: CDR1 SNHLY, CDR2 FYNNEI. There are 15 residues in the CDR3. Trimming took 3 bases from V and 9 from J, leaving 18 bases between them. Here the CDR3 DNA reads TGTGCCAGCAGTGACGTGTTGGACGCTGGGGTTGAGCAGTTCTTC. The encoded protein is CASSDVLDAGVEQFF.

This clonotype was found many times. The V call is TRBV11-3, the J call TRBJ2-1; 8 positions agree with TRBD2. Trimming at V came to 0 bases and at J to 6 bases, leaving 10 bases not matched to a gene. This CDR3 has 17 amino acids. In germline, CDR1 is SGHNT, CDR2 YENEEA. The CDR3 sequence: CASSLEGGGSGLNEQFF. CDR3 DNA sequence: TGTGCCAGCAGCTTAGAGGGCGGGGGGTCCGGCCTCAATGAGCAGTTCTTC.

This chain joins TRBV20-1 and TRBJ2-7, with a tentative D call TRBD2 (5 bases). The germline gives CDR1 DFQATT, CDR2 SNEGSKA (reference sequence). The ends were cut back, 6 bases at V and 5 bases at J, with 14 bases in the middle. The CDR3 covers 12 residues. The CDR3 spells CSAKRGPNEQYF. The CDR3 DNA reads as TGCAGTGCGAAACGCGGGCCTAACGAGCAGTACTTC.

The rearrangement links TRBV15 to TRBJ2-5, with D perhaps assigned TRBD1 or TRBD2 (5 bases each). From germline, CDR1 is LNHNV and CDR2 YYDKDF (reference sequence). This CDR3 has 15 residues. V was cut by 2 bases and J by 1 base, with 11 bases left in between. Here the CDR3 reads CATSRKGPLQETQYF. DNA for the CDR3: TGTGCCACCAGCAGAAAGGGACCTCTCCAAGAGACCCAGTACTTC.

This clonotype was detected only a few times. This chain joins TRBV20-1 and TRBJ2-1, with 9 nucleotides matching TRBD1. Germline CDR1 is DFQATT and CDR2 is SNEGSKA (reference sequence). The CDR3 totals 14 residues. V was clipped by 5 bases and J by 9 bases; unmatched bases: 11. CDR3 amino acids: CSAHSGTGWAEQFF. CDR3 nucleotide sequence: TGCAGTGCTCACTCCGGGACAGGGTGGGCTGAGCAGTTCTTC.

This clonotype appeared a few times. The chain employs TRBV5-1 and TRBJ2-1; D is undetermined. The germline V and J ends were trimmed by 0 bases and 8 bases, with 12 bases remaining between them. The CDR3 is 14 amino acids. Germline-derived CDR1 and CDR2 are SGHRS and YFSETQ. The CDR3 DNA reads as TGCGCCAGCAGCTTGGCCGGTTTGGCCGATGAGCAGTTCTTC. Protein sequence: CASSLAGLADEQFF.

The chain combines TRBV27 with TRBJ2-3; D is possibly TRBD2 (5 bases). The CDR3 loop spans 13 amino acids. The V gene lost 10 bases and the J gene lost 3 bases, with 14 bases spanning the gap. Germline-derived CDR1 and CDR2 are MNHEY and SMNVEV (reference sequence). The CDR3 here is CATSPRGTDTQYF. CDR3 nucleotide sequence: TGTGCCACCTCCCCTCGCGGGACAGATACGCAGTATTTT.

The chain carries TRBV27 and TRBJ2-1; 9 bases fit TRBD1. CDR3 length: 18 residues. The germline gives CDR1 MNHEY, CDR2 SMNVEV (reference sequence). V was clipped by 3 bases and J by 5 bases; unmatched bases: 14. CDR3 amino acids: CASSFTAFGDRADNEQFF. The CDR3 region has the DNA TGTGCCAGCAGTTTTACCGCATTTGGGGACAGGGCAGACAATGAGCAGTTCTTC.

The V gene is TRBV12-3 or TRBV12-4, the J gene TRBJ2-5, with D unresolved. V was shortened by 7 bases and J by 7 bases, with 16 bases between the two germline ends. CDR3 length: 13 amino acids. CDR3 residues: CASTATGFGTQYF. CDR3 DNA sequence: TGTGCCAGCACCGCGACTGGGTTTGGGACCCAGTACTTC.

The chain joins TRBV30 to TRBJ1-1, with 9 positions matching TRBD1. CDR1 GTSNPN and CDR2 SVGIG come from the germline V gene (reference sequence). This CDR3 spans 13 amino acids. V gave up 4 bases and J gave up 2 bases; unmatched junction bases: 2. Written as DNA, the CDR3 is TGTGCCTGGAAGGGACAGGGCAACACTGAAGCTTTCTTT. Its protein is CAWKGQGNTEAFF.

This sequence joins TRBV5-4 and TRBJ2-7; possibly TRBD2 for D (5 bases). The germline CDR1 and CDR2 sequences are SGHNT and YYREEE (reference sequence). The V gene lost 1 base and the J gene lost 3 bases, with 14 bases spanning the gap. The CDR3 is 15 residues long. The CDR3 DNA sequence: TGTGCCAGCAGCTTGTTGGGGAGTCGAGACTACGAGCAGTACTTC. This translates into CASSLLGSRDYEQYF.

The CDR3 loop reads CSVEVQGSGTGELFF. In nucleotides, the CDR3 is TGCAGCGTTGAGGTACAGGGTTCGGGCACCGGGGAGCTGTTTTTT. The chain uses TRBV29-1 and TRBJ2-2; perhaps TRBD1 as D (6 bases). The CDR3 spans 15 residues. V lost 3 bases and J 4 bases, leaving 15 bases between the germline ends. Germline CDR1 SQVTM, CDR2 ANQGSEA.

A remark on this clonotype: A read error may explain this, as a much larger clone is one base away. The chain is built from TRBV28 and TRBJ2-1; 13 nucleotides align to TRBD2. The CDR3 is 16 residues long. CDR1 is MDHEN, CDR2 SYDVKM, per germline. DNA of the CDR3: TGTGCCAGCAGTTCCATCGGACTAGCGGGAGTCAATGACCAGTTCTTC. Translating it yields CASSSIGLAGVNDQFF.

This clonotype was picked up a small number of times. The chain has TRBV5-1 and TRBJ1-4; weak D call: TRBD1 (5 bases). V lost 3 bases and J lost 5, with 14 bases in between. This CDR3 comprises 15 residues. Germline loops: CDR1 SGHRS, CDR2 YFSETQ. The DNA of the CDR3 is TGCGCCAGCAGCTACGGGACGGTGCCAAATGAAAAACTGTTTTTT. It yields the protein CASSYGTVPNEKLFF.

This clonotype turned up a few times. This chain connects TRBV5-1 to TRBJ1-2; TRBD1 might be the D (5 bases). This CDR3 comprises 14 residues. Germline V CDR1 and CDR2: SGHRS, YFSETQ. Between the trimmed V and J ends, which lost 0 bases and 6 bases, there was a span of 12 bases. CDR3 nucleotide sequence: TGCGCCAGCAGCTTGGCCGCAGGGCGGGATGGCTACACCTTC. This sequence encodes CASSLAAGRDGYTF.

This clonotype has more than one count but fewer than ten. V and J are TRBV7-6 and TRBJ2-3; 11 positions agree with TRBD2. The CDR3 consists of 15 residues. V shed 6 bases and J 4 bases; nucleotides not matched to a gene: 6. The germline gives CDR1 SGHVS, CDR2 FNYEAQ. CDR3 region: CASRPTSGTADTQYF. The CDR3 region has the DNA TGTGCCAGCAGACCGACTAGCGGGACGGCAGATACGCAGTATTTT.

The genes are TRBV6-2 or TRBV6-3 and TRBJ2-7; weak D call: TRBD2 (6 bases). CDR1 is MNHEY and CDR2 is SVGEGT in the germline V gene. The CDR3 is made up of 15 amino acids. Trimming left V 8 bases short and J 6 bases short, with 23 bases between. The CDR3 reads CASEPSGARAGEQYV. The DNA of the CDR3 is TGTGCCAGCGAACCTTCAGGTGCGCGAGCGGGCGAGCAGTACGTC.

This clonotype has a count of ten or more. The V gene is TRBV12-3 or TRBV12-4, the J gene TRBJ2-1, with TRBD2 identical over 7 bases. This CDR3 has 14 amino acids. V was pared by 6 bases and J by 2 bases, with 4 bases of the junction left unmatched. The CDR3 DNA is TGTGCCAGCAGAACCGGGACTACCTACAATGAGCAGTTCTTC. Its translation is CASRTGTTYNEQFF.

This clonotype has just a few counts. V and J are TRBV6-1 and TRBJ2-3; D call uncertain. Germline V gene sequence: CDR1 MNHNS, CDR2 SASEGT. CDR3 length: 11 residues. The germline V and J ends were trimmed by 2 bases and 7 bases, with 4 bases remaining between them. The CDR3 region is CASSEPNTQYF. CDR3 DNA: TGTGCCAGCAGTGAACCGAATACGCAGTATTTT.